The clone carrying this T cell receptor beta chain was recorded at least ten times. Its antigen is undetermined. These data belong to a study of early T cells in non-severe SARS-CoV-2 infection. The CDR3 length is 15 residues. With 1 base clipped from V and 4 bases from J, the junction kept 3 bases outside the gene matches. CDR1 and CDR2 (germline): SGHDT, YYEEEE. Broader study findings: Lookups in VDJdb leaned toward anti-spike CD8 responses and missed private and CD4 specificities.

TCRdb reprocessed the 5' RACE reads via MiXCR and lists one record per CDR3 protein. This sample yields about 70,000 distinct CDR3 sequences, of which approximately 10% are seen a single time; approximately 4.5% belongs to the top ten. The sequence was obtained from an adult who was a healthcare worker with PCR-confirmed SARS-CoV-2 infection or an uninfected control (not recorded which). The material sequenced was whole blood. The rearrangement uses TRBV5-6 and TRBJ2-1, with 9 bases fitting TRBD2. CDR3 loop: CASSLIAGDYNEQFF. Written as DNA, the CDR3 is TGTGCCAGCAGCTTGATAGCGGGGGATTACAATGAGCAGTTCTTC.